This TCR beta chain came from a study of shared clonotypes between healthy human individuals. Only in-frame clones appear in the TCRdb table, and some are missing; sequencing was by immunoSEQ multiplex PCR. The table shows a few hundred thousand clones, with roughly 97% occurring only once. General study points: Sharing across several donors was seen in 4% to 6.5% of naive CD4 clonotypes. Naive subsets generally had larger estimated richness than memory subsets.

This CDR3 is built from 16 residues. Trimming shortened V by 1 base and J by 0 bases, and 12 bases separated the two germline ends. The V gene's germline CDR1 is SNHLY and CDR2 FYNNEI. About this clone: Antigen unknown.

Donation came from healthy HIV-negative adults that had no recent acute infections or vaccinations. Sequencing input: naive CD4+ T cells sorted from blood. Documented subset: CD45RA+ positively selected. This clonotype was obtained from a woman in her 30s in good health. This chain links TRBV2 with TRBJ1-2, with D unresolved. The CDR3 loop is CASSEGNIRTNYGYTF. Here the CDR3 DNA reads TGTGCCAGCAGTGAAGGGAACATCCGGACTAACTATGGCTACACCTTC. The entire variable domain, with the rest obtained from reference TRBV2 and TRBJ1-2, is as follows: EPEVTQTPSHQVTQMGQEVILRCVPISNHLYFYWYRQILGQKVEFLVSFYNNEISEKSEIFDDQFSVERPDGSNFTLKIRSTKLEDSAMYFCASSEGNIRTNYGYTFGSGTRLTVV.